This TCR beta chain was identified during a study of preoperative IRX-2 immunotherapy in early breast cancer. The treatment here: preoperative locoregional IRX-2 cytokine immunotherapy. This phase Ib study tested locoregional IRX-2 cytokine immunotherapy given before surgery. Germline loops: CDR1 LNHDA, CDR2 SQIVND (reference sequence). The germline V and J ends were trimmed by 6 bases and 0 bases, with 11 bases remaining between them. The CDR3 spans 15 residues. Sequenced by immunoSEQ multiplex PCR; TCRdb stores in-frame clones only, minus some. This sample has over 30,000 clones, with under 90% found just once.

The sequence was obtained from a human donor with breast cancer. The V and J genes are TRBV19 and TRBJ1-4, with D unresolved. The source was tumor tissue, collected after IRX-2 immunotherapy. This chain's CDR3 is CASRETYSTNEKLFF. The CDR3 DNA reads TGTGCCAGTAGGGAGACCTACTCAACTAATGAAAAACTGTTTTTT.